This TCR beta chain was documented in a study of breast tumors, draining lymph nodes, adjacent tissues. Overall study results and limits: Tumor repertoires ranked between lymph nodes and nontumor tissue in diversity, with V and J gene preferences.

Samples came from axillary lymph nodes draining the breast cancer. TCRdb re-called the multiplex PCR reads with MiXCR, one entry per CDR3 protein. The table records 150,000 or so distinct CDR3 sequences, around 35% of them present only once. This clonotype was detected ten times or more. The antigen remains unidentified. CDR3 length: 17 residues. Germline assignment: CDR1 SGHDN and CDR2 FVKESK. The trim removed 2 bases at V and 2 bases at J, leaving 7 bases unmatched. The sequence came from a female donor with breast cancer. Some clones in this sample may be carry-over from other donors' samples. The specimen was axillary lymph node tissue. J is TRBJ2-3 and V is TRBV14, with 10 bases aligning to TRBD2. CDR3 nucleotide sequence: TGTGCCAGCAGCCAACCTGGACTAGCGGTGAACACAGATACGCAGTATTTT. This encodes CASSQPGLAVNTDTQYF.